The T cell receptor (beta chain) under discussion was sequenced for a study of T-cell memory formation after mild COVID-19. For the study at large: There were largely donor-specific TCR clusters.

Study-wide findings and caveats: Among CD4+ contracting clones, most were CM and EM, and CD8+ ones EMRA.

MiXCR, applied by TCRdb to the 5' RACE reads, yields one record per CDR3 protein. The top ten hold approximately 30% of the sample, which has over 130,000 distinct CDR3 sequences, around 15% seen once. This clonotype was recorded once. Its cognate antigen is unknown. This clonotype was sampled from an adult woman who had mild COVID-19 (a few samples of this study predate the infection). Cell type and time point are not known. Material: PBMCs or a T cell subset sorted from them (not recorded which).

This chain's CDR3 is CASSFWTERIDEQFF. CDR3 in DNA: TGTGCCAGCAGTTTTTGGACAGAAAGGATTGATGAGCAGTTCTTC. This chain joins TRBV27 and TRBJ2-1, with D possibly matching TRBD1 (6 bases). Trimming removed 3 bases from V and 8 bases from J, with 17 bases in between. Germline V gives CDR1 MNHEY, CDR2 SMNVEV (reference sequence). CDR3 length: 15 residues.